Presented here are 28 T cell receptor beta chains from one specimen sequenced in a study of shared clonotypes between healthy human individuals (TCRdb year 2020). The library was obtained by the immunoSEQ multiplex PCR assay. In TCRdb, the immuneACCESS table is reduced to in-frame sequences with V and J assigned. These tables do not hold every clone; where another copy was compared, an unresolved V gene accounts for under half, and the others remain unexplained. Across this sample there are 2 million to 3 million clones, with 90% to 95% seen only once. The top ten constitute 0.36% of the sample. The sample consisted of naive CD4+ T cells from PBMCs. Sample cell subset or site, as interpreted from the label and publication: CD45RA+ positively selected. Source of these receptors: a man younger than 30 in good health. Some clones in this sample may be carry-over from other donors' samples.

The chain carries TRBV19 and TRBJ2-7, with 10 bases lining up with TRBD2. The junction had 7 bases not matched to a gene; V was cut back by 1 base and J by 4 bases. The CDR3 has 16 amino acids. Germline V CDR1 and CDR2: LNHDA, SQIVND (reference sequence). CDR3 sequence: CASSIGASGRGYEQYF. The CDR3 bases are TGTGCCAGTAGTATAGGTGCGAGCGGGAGGGGTTACGAGCAGTACTTC. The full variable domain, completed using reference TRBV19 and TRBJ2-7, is DGGITQSPKYLFRKEGQNVTLSCEQNLNHDAMYWYRQDPGQGLRLIYYSQIVNDFQKGDIAEGYSVSREKKESFPLTVTSAQKNPTAFYLCASSIGASGRGYEQYFGPGTRLTVT.

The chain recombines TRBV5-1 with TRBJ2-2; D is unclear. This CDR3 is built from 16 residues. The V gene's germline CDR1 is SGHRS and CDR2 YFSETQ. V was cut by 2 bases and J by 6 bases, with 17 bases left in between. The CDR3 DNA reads TGCGCCAGCAGCTTCTCACCGACCAGGCAACCCGGGGAGCTGTTTTTT. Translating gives CASSFSPTRQPGELFF.

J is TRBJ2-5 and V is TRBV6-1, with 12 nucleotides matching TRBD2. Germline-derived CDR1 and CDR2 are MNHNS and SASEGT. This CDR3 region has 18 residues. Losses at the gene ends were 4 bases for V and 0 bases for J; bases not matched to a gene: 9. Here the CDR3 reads CASSAGTSGPGNQETQYF. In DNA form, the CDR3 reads TGTGCCAGCAGTGCCGGGACTAGCGGGCCCGGGAACCAAGAGACCCAGTACTTC.

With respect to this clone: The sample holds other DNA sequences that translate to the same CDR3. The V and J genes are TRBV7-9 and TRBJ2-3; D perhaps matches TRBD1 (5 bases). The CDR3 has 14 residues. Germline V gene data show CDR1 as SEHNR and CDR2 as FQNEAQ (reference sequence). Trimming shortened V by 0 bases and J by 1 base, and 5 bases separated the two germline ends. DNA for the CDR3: TGTGCCAGCAGCTTAGCCAGGGGCACAGATACGCAGTATTTT. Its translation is CASSLARGTDTQYF.

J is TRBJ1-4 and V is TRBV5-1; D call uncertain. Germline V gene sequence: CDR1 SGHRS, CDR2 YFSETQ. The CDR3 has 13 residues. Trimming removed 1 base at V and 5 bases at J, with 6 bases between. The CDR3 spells CASSLYGNEKLFF. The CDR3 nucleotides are TGCGCCAGCAGCTTGTATGGGAATGAAAAACTGTTTTTT.

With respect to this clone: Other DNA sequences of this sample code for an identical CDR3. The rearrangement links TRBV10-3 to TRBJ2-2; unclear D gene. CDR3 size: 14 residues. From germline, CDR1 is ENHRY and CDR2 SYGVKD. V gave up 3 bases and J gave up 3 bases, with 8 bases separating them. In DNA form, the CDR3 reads TGTGCCATCAGTGAAGATAGAGACACCGGGGAGCTGTTTTTT. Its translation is CAISEDRDTGELFF.

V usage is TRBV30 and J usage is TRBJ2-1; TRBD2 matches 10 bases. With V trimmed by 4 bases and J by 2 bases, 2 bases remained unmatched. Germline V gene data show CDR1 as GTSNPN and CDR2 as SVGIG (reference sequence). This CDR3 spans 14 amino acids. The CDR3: CAWTGLAAYNEQFF. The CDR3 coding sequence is TGTGCCTGGACCGGACTAGCGGCCTACAATGAGCAGTTCTTC.

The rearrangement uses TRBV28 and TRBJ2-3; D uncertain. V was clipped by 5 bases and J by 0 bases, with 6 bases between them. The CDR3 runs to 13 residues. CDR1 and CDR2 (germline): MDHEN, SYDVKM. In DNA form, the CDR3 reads TGTGCCAGCAGTCGTCGAAGCACAGATACGCAGTATTTT. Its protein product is CASSRRSTDTQYF.

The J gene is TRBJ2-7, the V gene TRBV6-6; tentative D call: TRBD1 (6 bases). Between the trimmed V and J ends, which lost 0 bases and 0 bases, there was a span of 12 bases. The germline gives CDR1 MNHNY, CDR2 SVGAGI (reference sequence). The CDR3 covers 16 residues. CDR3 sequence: CASSYSRQALSYEQYF. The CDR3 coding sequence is TGTGCCAGCAGTTACTCGAGACAGGCTCTCTCCTACGAGCAGTACTTC.

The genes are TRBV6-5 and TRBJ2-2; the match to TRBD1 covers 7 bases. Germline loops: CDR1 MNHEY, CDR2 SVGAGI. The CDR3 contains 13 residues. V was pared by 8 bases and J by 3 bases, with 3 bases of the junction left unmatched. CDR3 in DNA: TGTGCCAGCGGTACAGGGGACACCGGGGAGCTGTTTTTT. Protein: CASGTGDTGELFF.

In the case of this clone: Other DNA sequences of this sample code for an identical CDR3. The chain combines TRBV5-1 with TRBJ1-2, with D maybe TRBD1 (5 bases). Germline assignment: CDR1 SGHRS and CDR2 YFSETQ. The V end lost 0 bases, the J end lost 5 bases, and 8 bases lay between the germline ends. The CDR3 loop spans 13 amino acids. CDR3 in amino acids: CASSLAAGYGYTF. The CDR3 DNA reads TGCGCCAGCAGCTTGGCCGCAGGGTATGGCTACACCTTC.

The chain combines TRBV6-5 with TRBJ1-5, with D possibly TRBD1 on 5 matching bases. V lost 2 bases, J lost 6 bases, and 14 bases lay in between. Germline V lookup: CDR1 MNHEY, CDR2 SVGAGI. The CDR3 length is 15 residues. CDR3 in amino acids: CASSYGGVEGQPQHF. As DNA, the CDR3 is TGTGCCAGCAGTTACGGGGGGGTGGAAGGTCAGCCCCAGCATTTT.

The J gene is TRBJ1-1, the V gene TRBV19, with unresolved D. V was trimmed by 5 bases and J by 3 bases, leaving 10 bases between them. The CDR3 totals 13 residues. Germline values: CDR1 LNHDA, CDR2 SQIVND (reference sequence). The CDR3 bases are TGTGCCAGTAGTCCCGGCGGGCACACTGAAGCTTTCTTT. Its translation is CASSPGGHTEAFF.

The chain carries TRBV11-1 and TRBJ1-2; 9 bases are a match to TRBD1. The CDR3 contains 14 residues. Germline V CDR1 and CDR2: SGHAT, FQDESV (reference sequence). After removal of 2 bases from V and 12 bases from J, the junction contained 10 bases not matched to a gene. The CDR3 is CASSLNRDRADHTF. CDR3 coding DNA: TGTGCCAGCAGCTTAAACCGGGACAGGGCCGACCACACCTTC.

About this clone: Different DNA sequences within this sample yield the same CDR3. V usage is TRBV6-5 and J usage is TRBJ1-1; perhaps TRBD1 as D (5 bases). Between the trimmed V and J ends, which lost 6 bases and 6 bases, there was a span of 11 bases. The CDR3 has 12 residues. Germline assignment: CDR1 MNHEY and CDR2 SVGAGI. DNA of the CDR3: TGTGCCAGCAGCTCGCCGGGGGCTGAAGCTTTCTTT. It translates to CASSSPGAEAFF.

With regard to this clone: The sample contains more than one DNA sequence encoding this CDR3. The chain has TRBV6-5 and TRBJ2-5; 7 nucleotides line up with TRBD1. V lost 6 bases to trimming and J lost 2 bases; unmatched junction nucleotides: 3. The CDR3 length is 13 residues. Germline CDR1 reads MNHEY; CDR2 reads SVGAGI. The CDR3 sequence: CASSRQGQETQYF. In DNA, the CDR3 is TGTGCCAGCAGCCGACAGGGTCAAGAGACCCAGTACTTC.

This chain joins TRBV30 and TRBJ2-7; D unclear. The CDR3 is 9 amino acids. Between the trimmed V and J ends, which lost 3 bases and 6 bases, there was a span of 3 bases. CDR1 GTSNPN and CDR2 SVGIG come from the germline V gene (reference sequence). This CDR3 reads CAWRREQYF. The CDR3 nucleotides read TGTGCCTGGAGGCGCGAGCAGTACTTC.

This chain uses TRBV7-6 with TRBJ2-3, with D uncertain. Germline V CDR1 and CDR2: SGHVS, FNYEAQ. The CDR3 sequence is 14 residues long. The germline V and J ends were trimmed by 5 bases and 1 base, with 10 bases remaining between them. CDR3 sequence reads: CASSILTRTDTQYF. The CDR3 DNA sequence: TGTGCCAGCAGCATATTGACACGCACAGATACGCAGTATTTT. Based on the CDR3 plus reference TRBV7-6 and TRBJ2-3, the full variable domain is GAGVSQSPRYKVTKRGQDVALRCDPISGHVSLYWYRQALGQGPEFLTYFNYEAQQDKSGLPNDRFSAERPEGSISTLTIQRTEQRDSAMYRCASSILTRTDTQYFGPGTRLTVL.

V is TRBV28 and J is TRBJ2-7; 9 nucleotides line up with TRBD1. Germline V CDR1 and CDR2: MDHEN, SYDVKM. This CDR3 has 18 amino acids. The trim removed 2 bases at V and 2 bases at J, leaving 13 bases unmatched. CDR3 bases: TGTGCCAGCAGTTTACCCCTCAAGGGACAGGGAGGCACCTACGAGCAGTACTTC. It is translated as CASSLPLKGQGGTYEQYF.

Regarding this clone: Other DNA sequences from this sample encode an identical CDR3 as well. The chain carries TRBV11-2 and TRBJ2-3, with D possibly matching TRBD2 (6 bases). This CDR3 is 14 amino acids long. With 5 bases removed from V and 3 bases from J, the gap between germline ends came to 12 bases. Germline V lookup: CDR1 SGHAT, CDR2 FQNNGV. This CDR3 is CASSPTRGTDTQYF. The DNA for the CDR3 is TGTGCCAGCAGCCCGACGCGGGGAACAGATACGCAGTATTTT.

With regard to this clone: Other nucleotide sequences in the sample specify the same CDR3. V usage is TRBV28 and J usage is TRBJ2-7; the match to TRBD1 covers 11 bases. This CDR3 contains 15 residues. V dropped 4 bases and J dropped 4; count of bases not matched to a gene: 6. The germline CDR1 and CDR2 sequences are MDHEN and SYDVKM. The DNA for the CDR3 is TGTGCCAGCAGTTCCTCCGGGACAGGGGGTTACGAGCAGTACTTC. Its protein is CASSSSGTGGYEQYF.

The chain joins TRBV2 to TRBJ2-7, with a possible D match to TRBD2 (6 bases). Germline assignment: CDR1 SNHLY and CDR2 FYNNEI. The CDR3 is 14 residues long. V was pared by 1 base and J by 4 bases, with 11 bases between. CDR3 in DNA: TGTGCCAGCAGTGAAGAGGAGGGACGGTACGAGCAGTACTTC. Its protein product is CASSEEEGRYEQYF.

This chain's CDR3 is CATSTNRVVRETQYF. CDR3 bases: TGTGCCACCAGCACCAACAGGGTCGTCCGGGAGACCCAGTACTTC. The V call is TRBV15, the J call TRBJ2-5, with D perhaps TRBD1 (6 bases). V lost 4 bases and J lost 5, with 17 bases in between. Germline V gives CDR1 LNHNV, CDR2 YYDKDF (reference sequence). This CDR3 is 15 amino acids long.

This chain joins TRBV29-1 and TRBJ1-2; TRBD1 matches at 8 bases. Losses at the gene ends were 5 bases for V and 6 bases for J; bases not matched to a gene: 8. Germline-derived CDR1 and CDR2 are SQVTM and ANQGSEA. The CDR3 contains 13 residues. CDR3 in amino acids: CSVSIQGANGYTF. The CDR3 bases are TGCAGCGTTTCAATCCAGGGGGCGAATGGCTACACCTTC.

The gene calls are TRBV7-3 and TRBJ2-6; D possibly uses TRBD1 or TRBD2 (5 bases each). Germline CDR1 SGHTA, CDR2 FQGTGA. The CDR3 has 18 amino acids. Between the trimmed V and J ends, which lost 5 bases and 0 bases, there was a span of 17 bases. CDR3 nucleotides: TGTGCCAGCAGCCCCGTTTTACCAGGGAGCTCTGGGGCCAACGTCCTGACTTTC. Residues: CASSPVLPGSSGANVLTF.

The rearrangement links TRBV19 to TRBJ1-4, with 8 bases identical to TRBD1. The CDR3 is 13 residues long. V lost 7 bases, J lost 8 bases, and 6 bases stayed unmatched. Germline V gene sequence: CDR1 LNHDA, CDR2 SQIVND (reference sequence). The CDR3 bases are TGTGCCAGTACCGGGACAGGAGACGAAAAACTGTTTTTT. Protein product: CASTGTGDEKLFF.

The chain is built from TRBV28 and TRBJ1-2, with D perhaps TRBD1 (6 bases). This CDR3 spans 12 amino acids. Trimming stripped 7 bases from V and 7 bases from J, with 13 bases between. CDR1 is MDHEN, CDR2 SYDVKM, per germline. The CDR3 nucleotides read TGTGCCAGCACCAGGGGTGGGGCTGGCTACACCTTC. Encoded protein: CASTRGGAGYTF.

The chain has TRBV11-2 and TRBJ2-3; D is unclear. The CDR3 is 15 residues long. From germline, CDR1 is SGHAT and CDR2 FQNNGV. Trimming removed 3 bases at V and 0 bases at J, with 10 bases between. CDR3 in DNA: TGTGCCAGCAGCTTCACGGCAGTGAGCACAGATACGCAGTATTTT. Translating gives CASSFTAVSTDTQYF.